This T cell receptor beta chain derives from a study of metastatic and nonmetastatic thyroid tumors. Study overall: Samples came from malignant and benign thyroid patients, and repertoires were compared across blood and tumor or nodule tissue. Regarding the study as a whole: Reported TCR beta diversity, measured in blood and tumor, was significantly higher for malignant thyroid tumors than for benign nodules.

In the source study's methods: The study's classifier, a distant-metastasis tool for papillary thyroid cancer, was built using CDR3 differences across clinicopathological groups. TCRdb reassembled clones from the PCR reads with MiXCR. Clone size and V and J calls follow TCRdb, not the original study. The sample lists tens of thousands of clones; approximately 11% were seen once. The sample holds many counts of this clone. The antigen remains unidentified. All patients were untreated before thyroid surgery. This CDR3 region has 15 residues. The germline gives CDR1 SGHTA, CDR2 FQGTGA. V was pared by 1 base and J by 5 bases, with 14 bases between.

The receptor comes from a female donor with papillary thyroid cancer or a benign thyroid nodule (not recorded which). Some clones in this sample may be carry-over from other donors' samples. Specimen: blood. V usage is TRBV7-3 and J usage is TRBJ2-5, with D tentatively TRBD2 (6 bases). CDR3 residues: CASSLMQGGGETQYF. CDR3 bases: TGTGCCAGCAGCTTAATGCAGGGAGGAGGGGAGACCCAGTACTTC. Combining the CDR3 with reference TRBV7-3 and TRBJ2-5 gives the whole variable domain GAGVSQTPSNKVTEKGKYVELRCDPISGHTALYWYRQSLGQGPEFLIYFQGTGAADDSGLPNDRFFAVRPEGSVSTLKIQRTERGDSAVYLCASSLMQGGGETQYFGPGTRLLVL.